These 30 T cell receptor beta chains were sequenced from one sample in a study of post-analysis software for immune sequencing data (dated by TCRdb to the mid-2010s). The library relied on PCR. The instrument given in TCRdb is Illumina HiSeq 2500. To reduce PCR and sequencing biases, unique molecular identifiers were incorporated into the TCR beta cDNA libraries. In TCRdb, the public reads were trimmed at Q25 with fastp and aligned with MiXCR, with productive beta chains retained. Rows with a matching CDR3 protein are joined into one entry that keeps the most common DNA and genes. A total of approximately 660,000 distinct CDR3 sequences appear in this sample, 55% to 60% of them only once. About 10% of the sample lies in the top ten. The full study reports these points: Patients showed significantly higher frequencies than controls for about 5 TRBV segments, among them TRBV5-6, TRBV5-1 and TRBV20-1.

Their antigens remain unidentified. What was sequenced was blood. The receptors were sampled from a girl aged 2 to 10 with multiple sclerosis.

A few counts support this clonotype. The chain is built from TRBV20-1 and TRBJ1-5; D is ambiguous. Looked up from germline, CDR1 is DFQATT and CDR2 is SNEGSKA (reference sequence). Trimming stripped 1 base from V and 2 bases from J, with 9 bases between. The CDR3 extends over 14 amino acids. The CDR3 DNA sequence: TGCAGTGCTAGAGCAGGATTAGGCAATCAGCCCCAGCATTTT. This translates into CSARAGLGNQPQHF.

The rearrangement uses TRBV5-1 and TRBJ2-3; 9 nucleotides line up with TRBD1. V was pared by 4 bases and J by 1 base, with 7 bases of the junction left unmatched. This CDR3 comprises 16 residues. Germline-derived CDR1 and CDR2 are SGHRS and YFSETQ. The CDR3 DNA is TGCGCCAGCAGCACCACAGGGGGCGCAGGCACAGATACGCAGTATTTT. The encoded protein is CASSTTGGAGTDTQYF.

The chain links TRBV12-5 to TRBJ1-5; a possible D gene is TRBD1 (6 bases). V was shortened by 4 bases and J by 0 bases, with 10 bases between the two germline ends. The CDR3 is made up of 15 amino acids. CDR1 and CDR2 (germline): LGHNT, FRNRAP. The DNA of the CDR3 is TGTGCTAGTGGTTCCAACAGGGATAGCAATCAGCCCCAGCATTTT. This sequence encodes CASGSNRDSNQPQHF.

The chain is built from TRBV7-9 and TRBJ1-5; 7 bases line up with TRBD1. Trimming cost V 2 bases and J 3 bases; bases outside gene matches: 4. The CDR3 contains 15 residues. Germline V CDR1 and CDR2: SEHNR, FQNEAQ (reference sequence). The CDR3 DNA sequence: TGTGCCAGCAGCTTATCGGGACAGTACAATCAGCCCCAGCATTTT. Protein: CASSLSGQYNQPQHF.

The chain couples TRBV7-2 to TRBJ1-2; D may be TRBD1 (6 bases). Germline assignment: CDR1 SGHTA and CDR2 FQGNSA. The CDR3 has 14 amino acids. Between the trimmed V and J ends, which lost 5 bases and 2 bases, there was a span of 12 bases. CDR3 loop: CASSPGVTNYGYTF. The DNA for the CDR3 is TGTGCCAGCAGCCCAGGGGTTACGAACTATGGCTACACCTTC. Full variable domain (remainder filled in from reference TRBV7-2 and TRBJ1-2): GAGVSQSPSNKVTEKGKDVELRCDPISGHTALYWYRQSLGQGLEFLIYFQGNSAPDKSGLPSDRFSAERTGGSVSTLTIQRTQQEDSAVYLCASSPGVTNYGYTFGSGTRLTVV.

About this clonotype itself: A junction boundary mismatches the germline segment, possibly from a read error. This chain connects TRBV7-2 to TRBJ2-5; 9 bases align to TRBD1. The CDR3 sequence is 18 residues long. Germline CDR1 reads SGHTA; CDR2 reads FQGNSA. The CDR3 bases are TGTGCCAACAGCTTACGAGTAGGGACAGGGTTTGGGGAAGAGACCCAGTACTTC. Translated: CANSLRVGTGFGEETQYF.

CDR3 bases: TGTGCCAGCAGCTTAGGTGGCAGGTATAGCAATCAGCCCCAGCATTTT. This gives the protein CASSLGGRYSNQPQHF. The chain is built from TRBV7-2 and TRBJ1-5; D is unclear. V was cut by 1 base and J by 0 bases, with 10 bases left in between. Germline CDR1 SGHTA, CDR2 FQGNSA. This CDR3 region has 16 residues.

This clonotype was counted between two and nine times. The chain has TRBV7-2 and TRBJ1-1; D ambiguous. V lost 2 bases, J lost 5 bases, and 9 bases lay in between. This CDR3 comprises 13 residues. Germline lookup yields CDR1 SGHTA and CDR2 FQGNSA. The CDR3 sequence: CASSLKLKTEAFF. As DNA, the CDR3 is TGTGCCAGCAGCTTAAAGCTTAAGACTGAAGCTTTCTTT. The full variable domain, rest sourced from reference TRBV7-2 and TRBJ1-1, is GAGVSQSPSNKVTEKGKDVELRCDPISGHTALYWYRQSLGQGLEFLIYFQGNSAPDKSGLPSDRFSAERTGGSVSTLTIQRTQQEDSAVYLCASSLKLKTEAFFGQGTRLTVV.

This clonotype was counted between two and nine times. V usage is TRBV11-3 and J usage is TRBJ2-1, with D unclear. Trimming pared 3 bases from V and 4 bases from J, leaving 13 bases between. Germline values: CDR1 SGHNT, CDR2 YENEEA. The CDR3 is 15 residues long. The CDR3 bases are TGTGCCAGCAGCTTTTCCCCCGGCCCTTACAATGAGCAGTTCTTC. Its protein is CASSFSPGPYNEQFF.

CDR3 bases: TGTGCCAGCAGCCAAGGTGTTAATGAGCAGTTCTTC. Protein: CASSQGVNEQFF. This chain connects TRBV14 to TRBJ2-1; unclear D gene. The germline CDR1 and CDR2 sequences are SGHDN and FVKESK. Trimming left V 1 base short and J 7 bases short, with 5 bases between. This CDR3 is built from 12 residues.

The chain couples TRBV6-5 to TRBJ2-7; D not resolved. This CDR3 has 16 residues. CDR1 is MNHEY, CDR2 SVGAGI, per germline. Trimming removed 0 bases from V and 7 bases from J, with 19 bases in between. For the CDR3, the DNA is TGTGCCAGCAGTTACTCGAGCGCAGACCTTTTGAGGGAGCAGTACTTC. Its protein product is CASSYSSADLLREQYF.

J is TRBJ2-3 and V is TRBV5-5; D is unclear. V lost 2 bases to trimming and J lost 6 bases, with 7 bases between them. The germline CDR1 and CDR2 sequences are SGHKS and YYEKEE (reference sequence). The CDR3 covers 12 residues. The CDR3 DNA follows: TGTGCCAGCAGCTTAGGAATGGATACGCAGTATTTT. Protein: CASSLGMDTQYF.

The chain uses TRBV11-3 and TRBJ1-2; D gene unclear. The CDR3 runs to 14 residues. Germline V gives CDR1 SGHNT, CDR2 YENEEA. V was clipped by 4 bases and J by 5 bases, with 14 bases between them. The CDR3 bases are TGTGCCAGCAGCTCCTCCGGGCCCTATTATGGCTACACCTTC. The encoded protein is CASSSSGPYYGYTF.

This clonotype was seen a handful of times. V and J are TRBV2 and TRBJ2-3, with unresolved D. V was clipped by 0 bases and J by 3 bases, with 16 bases between them. In germline, CDR1 is SNHLY, CDR2 FYNNEI. This CDR3 has 17 residues. In DNA form, the CDR3 reads TGTGCCAGCAGTGAAGCGCAAGGGATTGAGAGGACAGATACGCAGTATTTT. It is translated as CASSEAQGIERTDTQYF. Variable domain in full (rest from reference TRBV2 and TRBJ2-3): EPEVTQTPSHQVTQMGQEVILRCVPISNHLYFYWYRQILGQKVEFLVSFYNNEISEKSEIFDDQFSVERPDGSNFTLKIRSTKLEDSAMYFCASSEAQGIERTDTQYFGPGTRLTVL.

The table lists this clonotype with a few counts. The chain joins TRBV11-2 to TRBJ2-7; D gene unclear. V was shortened by 5 bases and J by 3 bases, with 14 bases between the two germline ends. Germline V lookup: CDR1 SGHAT, CDR2 FQNNGV. CDR3 length: 14 residues. The CDR3 loop is CASSLIEGSYEQYF. The CDR3 DNA sequence: TGTGCCAGCAGCCTCATAGAAGGAAGCTACGAGCAGTACTTC.

This clonotype has only one observation. This rearrangement joins TRBV6-1 to TRBJ1-2, with D perhaps matching TRBD1 (5 bases). Germline values: CDR1 MNHNS, CDR2 SASEGT. V lost 3 bases and J 8 bases, leaving 19 bases between the germline ends. This CDR3 is 15 amino acids long. This CDR3 reads CASSDDGTPFGGYTF. The CDR3 DNA sequence: TGTGCCAGCAGTGATGACGGGACCCCTTTTGGAGGCTACACCTTC.

The rearrangement uses TRBV7-2 and TRBJ2-3, with D possibly TRBD1 on 5 matching bases. The CDR3 covers 18 residues. In germline, CDR1 is SGHTA, CDR2 FQGNSA. V was pared by 5 bases and J by 1 base, with 22 bases between. CDR3 sequence: CASSILHLAEGGTDTQYF. The CDR3 DNA sequence: TGTGCCAGCAGCATACTACATCTGGCGGAAGGGGGCACAGATACGCAGTATTTT.

V is TRBV7-2 and J is TRBJ2-4; tentatively, D is TRBD1 (6 bases). The CDR3 spans 16 residues. The germline V gene encodes CDR1 SGHTA and CDR2 FQGNSA. Between the trimmed V and J ends, which lost 5 bases and 2 bases, there was a span of 16 bases. CDR3 loop: CASSPSQGGTKNIQYF. For the CDR3, the DNA is TGTGCCAGCAGCCCTTCACAGGGTGGAACCAAAAACATTCAGTACTTC.

The rearrangement uses TRBV20-1 and TRBJ2-1; 8 bases are shared with TRBD1. Germline V gene sequence: CDR1 DFQATT, CDR2 SNEGSKA (reference sequence). With V trimmed by 0 bases and J by 6 bases, 7 bases remained unmatched. CDR3 length equals 15 residues. This chain's CDR3 is CSARDYRGDSNEQFF. The CDR3 coding sequence is TGCAGTGCTAGAGATTACAGGGGGGATAGCAATGAGCAGTTCTTC.

The chain links TRBV27 to TRBJ1-1; TRBD1 is a possible D gene (6 bases). This CDR3 is built from 13 residues. CDR1 and CDR2 from the germline V gene are MNHEY and SMNVEV (reference sequence). Between the trimmed V and J ends, which lost 6 bases and 4 bases, there was a span of 12 bases. CDR3 coding DNA: TGTGCCAGCAGAGATACAGGGCCCACTGAAGCTTTCTTT. Its protein is CASRDTGPTEAFF.

The chain combines TRBV5-1 with TRBJ2-4; TRBD2 might be the D (6 bases). The J call is in doubt because the DNA end fits TRBJ2-7 better. The CDR3 runs to 14 residues. Germline values: CDR1 SGHRS, CDR2 YFSETQ. The CDR3 nucleotides read TGCGCCAGCAGCTTGGAGGCGGGGACCTACGAGCAGTACTTC. Protein: CASSLEAGTYEQYF.

This clonotype was seen more than once but under ten times. The rearrangement uses TRBV10-3 and TRBJ2-5, with 12 bases lining up with TRBD2. Germline V lookup: CDR1 ENHRY, CDR2 SYGVKD. V was pared by 0 bases and J by 13 bases, with 12 bases of the junction left unmatched. CDR3 length: 16 amino acids. The CDR3: CAISESLGTSGLKRYF. The CDR3 DNA reads as TGTGCCATCAGTGAGTCCCTGGGGACTAGCGGGTTGAAGCGGTACTTC.

This clonotype has more than one count but fewer than ten. The junction and the germline gene differ at one end; a read error may be behind it. This chain links TRBV5-1 with TRBJ2-7; the match to TRBD1 covers 9 bases. This CDR3 spans 14 amino acids. Germline V gives CDR1 SGHRS, CDR2 YFSETQ. In DNA form, the CDR3 reads TGCGCCAGCAGCCCCGGGACAGGGTCCTCCGAGCAGTACTTC. It translates to CASSPGTGSSEQYF.

This chain links TRBV29-1 with TRBJ1-2; D is possibly TRBD1 (5 bases). V lost 7 bases and J lost 0, with 12 bases in between. The CDR3 is 13 residues long. CDR1 and CDR2 from the germline V gene are SQVTM and ANQGSEA. The DNA of the CDR3 is TGCAGCGCCCGGGGGGGTTCTAACTATGGCTACACCTTC. Residues: CSARGGSNYGYTF.

This clonotype was seen a few times. The V gene is TRBV12-3 or TRBV12-4, the J gene TRBJ2-5; 10 nucleotides line up with TRBD1. This CDR3 comprises 14 residues. J was trimmed by 6 bases and V by 3 bases; bases with no gene match: 4. CDR3 protein: CASSFRDRGKTQYF. Here the CDR3 DNA reads TGTGCCAGCAGTTTTAGGGACAGGGGAAAGACCCAGTACTTC.

V usage is TRBV5-1 and J usage is TRBJ2-1, with D possibly being TRBD1 (5 bases). Germline V lookup: CDR1 SGHRS, CDR2 YFSETQ. The V end lost 2 bases, the J end lost 7 bases, and 10 bases lay between the germline ends. The CDR3 length is 13 residues. As DNA, the CDR3 is TGCGCCAGCAGCTTACAGGATCTAAATGAGCAGTTCTTC. It translates to CASSLQDLNEQFF.

This clonotype appeared a few times. The V call is TRBV27, the J call TRBJ2-4; no reliable D call. From germline, CDR1 is MNHEY and CDR2 SMNVEV (reference sequence). V was cut by 3 bases and J by 1 base, with 4 bases left in between. There are 13 residues in the CDR3. CDR3 residues: CASSFNAKNIQYF. CDR3 in DNA: TGTGCCAGCAGTTTTAATGCCAAAAACATTCAGTACTTC.

The V gene is TRBV5-4, the J gene TRBJ2-1; D possibly corresponds to TRBD2 (5 bases). With 3 bases removed from V and 1 base from J, the gap between germline ends came to 17 bases. Germline assignment: CDR1 SGHNT and CDR2 YYREEE (reference sequence). CDR3 size: 17 residues. The CDR3 DNA reads TGTGCCAGCAGCTCGGGGATCCTCGCCAGGTCCTACAATGAGCAGTTCTTC. The encoded protein is CASSSGILARSYNEQFF.

V and J are TRBV29-1 and TRBJ2-7; tentative D call: TRBD2 (5 bases). V lost 4 bases and J 0 bases, leaving 13 bases between the germline ends. Germline V gene sequence: CDR1 SQVTM, CDR2 ANQGSEA. The CDR3 spans 14 residues. CDR3 protein: CSVGKIASSYEQYF. The CDR3 DNA sequence: TGCAGCGTTGGTAAGATAGCGAGCTCCTACGAGCAGTACTTC.

This clonotype has just a few counts. V usage is TRBV5-1 and J usage is TRBJ1-5; 7 bases fit TRBD1. CDR1 is SGHRS and CDR2 is YFSETQ in the germline V gene. J gave up 3 bases and V 1 base, and 4 bases lay outside the gene matches. The CDR3 sequence is 15 residues long. The CDR3 protein is CASSLTGVNNQPQHF. CDR3 DNA: TGCGCCAGCAGCTTGACAGGGGTGAACAATCAGCCCCAGCATTTT.